The 24 T cell receptor beta chains below were found in one sample sequenced in a study of T-cell reconstitution after alpha-beta-depleted transplantation in children. Unique molecular identifiers tagged the TCRbeta library. MiXCR, applied by TCRdb to the PCR reads, yields one record per CDR3 protein. The data show 150,000 to 250,000 distinct CDR3 sequences, just under 6.5% seen once. This specimen was PBMCs, taken before TCRalphabeta/CD19-depleted stem cell transplant. These receptors were taken from a girl under three years old with combined immunodeficiency, due to receive a stem cell transplant.

Ten or more counts support this clonotype. This rearrangement joins TRBV6-2 or TRBV6-3 to TRBJ2-1, with 10 bases lining up with TRBD2. The CDR3 runs to 16 residues. Germline-derived CDR1 and CDR2 are MNHEY and SVGEGT. V was pared by 7 bases and J by 2 bases, with 8 bases of the junction left unmatched. The CDR3 sequence is CASTDPLAGAYNEQFF. DNA of the CDR3: TGTGCCAGCACCGACCCCCTAGCGGGGGCCTACAATGAGCAGTTCTTC.

This clonotype showed up many times. J is TRBJ2-7 and V is TRBV18; 9 positions match TRBD2. V trimming: 3 bases; J trimming: 0 bases; junction bases outside the gene matches: 3. The CDR3 runs to 15 residues. Germline CDR1 reads KGHSH; CDR2 reads LQKENI. The CDR3 region has the DNA TGTGCCAGCTCACCGGGAGCGGGGGGCTCCTACGAGCAGTACTTC. Amino acid sequence: CASSPGAGGSYEQYF.

This chain uses TRBV20-1 with TRBJ2-1; D may match TRBD1 or TRBD2 (9 bases each). V lost 3 bases, J lost 3 bases, and 30 bases lay in between. The CDR3 loop spans 20 amino acids. Germline lookup yields CDR1 DFQATT and CDR2 SNEGSKA (reference sequence). CDR3 sequence (DNA): TGCAGTGCTAGTGGTGACAGGGGGGCTCTAGCGGGGCCGCTCTACAATGAGCAGTTCTTC. Its translation is CSASGDRGALAGPLYNEQFF.

This clonotype occurred many times. This chain connects TRBV25-1 to TRBJ1-5, with D possibly being TRBD1 (5 bases). Germline V CDR1 and CDR2: MGHDK, SYGVNS. V was cut by 4 bases and J by 3 bases, with 10 bases left in between. The CDR3 spans 14 residues. CDR3 residues: CASSAPTVNQPQHF. The CDR3 DNA sequence: TGTGCCAGCAGTGCGCCGACAGTCAATCAGCCCCAGCATTTT.

In this sample, this clonotype turned up many times. The V and J genes are TRBV4-1 and TRBJ2-7; perhaps TRBD1 as D (5 bases). Trimming pared 0 bases from V and 2 bases from J, leaving 17 bases between. The germline CDR1 and CDR2 sequences are MGHRA and YSYEKL. The CDR3 is 17 amino acids. CDR3 DNA: TGCGCCAGCAGCCAAGATTGGGGCAGGGTAATTACCTACGAGCAGTACTTC. This translates into CASSQDWGRVITYEQYF.

This clonotype occurred many times. CDR3 sequence reads: CASSYSMSGGGQYF. CDR3 nucleotide sequence: TGTGCCAGCAGTTACTCGATGAGTGGGGGCGGGCAGTACTTC. V and J are TRBV6-5 and TRBJ2-7, with D maybe TRBD1 (6 bases). Trimming pared 0 bases from V and 9 bases from J, leaving 15 bases between. The CDR3 loop spans 14 amino acids. Germline V gives CDR1 MNHEY, CDR2 SVGAGI.

This clonotype has at least ten counts. The chain couples TRBV28 to TRBJ1-1; D not certain. The V and J ends lost 3 bases and 0 bases respectively, with 5 bases between them. Germline CDR1 is MDHEN and CDR2 is SYDVKM. The CDR3 consists of 13 residues. CDR3 in DNA: TGTGCCAGCAGTTTTCGGGTGAACACTGAAGCTTTCTTT. As protein: CASSFRVNTEAFF.

This clonotype has ten or more counts. V gene TRBV7-2 combines with J gene TRBJ2-7; no clear D gene. The CDR3 runs 12 residues. V gave up 0 bases and J gave up 6 bases, with 6 bases separating them. Looked up from germline, CDR1 is SGHTA and CDR2 is FQGNSA. In DNA form, the CDR3 reads TGTGCCAGCAGCTTAGCGGAATTCGAGCAGTACTTC. Its translation: CASSLAEFEQYF.

This clonotype was seen ten or more times. This rearrangement joins TRBV15 to TRBJ2-4; 9 bases agree with TRBD1. CDR3 size: 16 residues. Germline values: CDR1 LNHNV, CDR2 YYDKDF (reference sequence). V trimming: 5 bases; J trimming: 2 bases; junction bases outside the gene matches: 7. The CDR3 loop reads CATSSNRGRPKNIQYF. CDR3 DNA sequence: TGTGCCACCAGCTCGAACAGGGGGCGCCCCAAAAACATTCAGTACTTC.

This clonotype was found many times. The V gene is TRBV11-2, the J gene TRBJ1-5; possible D gene TRBD1, 6 bases. The CDR3 spans 13 residues. Deletions cut 4 bases from V and 3 bases from J, with 7 bases between. Germline values: CDR1 SGHAT, CDR2 FQNNGV. The CDR3 sequence is CASSSGANQPQHF. DNA of the CDR3: TGTGCCAGCAGCTCAGGGGCCAATCAGCCCCAGCATTTT.

At least ten counts were recorded for this clonotype. V and J are TRBV20-1 and TRBJ1-5; D is unresolved. V lost 6 bases to trimming and J lost 2 bases, with 14 bases between them. The CDR3 length is 14 residues. Germline V lookup: CDR1 DFQATT, CDR2 SNEGSKA (reference sequence). CDR3 loop: CSAVPPLGNQPQHF. The DNA for the CDR3 is TGCAGTGCAGTCCCTCCCCTGGGCAATCAGCCCCAGCATTTT.

This clonotype occurred many times. The chain employs TRBV4-2 and TRBJ2-7; D not resolved. The CDR3 covers 15 residues. Trimming removed 1 base from V and 2 bases from J, with 12 bases in between. Germline lookup yields CDR1 LGHNA and CDR2 YNFKEQ. The CDR3, as DNA: TGTGCCAGCAGCCAAGTATACAGCGAAACCTACGAGCAGTACTTC. It is translated as CASSQVYSETYEQYF.

This clonotype was seen repeatedly, ten times or more. The CDR3 coding sequence is TGTGCCAGCAGGGCAGAAGGGGCTAGCGGGTTCTACGAGCAGTACTTC. Protein: CASRAEGASGFYEQYF. The chain couples TRBV2 to TRBJ2-7; 8 nucleotides agree with TRBD2. The CDR3 has 16 residues. Trimming removed 6 bases from V and 3 bases from J; junction bases left unmatched: 13. Germline values: CDR1 SNHLY, CDR2 FYNNEI.

The gene calls are TRBV7-9 and TRBJ2-7, with 7 nucleotides matching TRBD1. Looked up from germline, CDR1 is SEHNR and CDR2 is FQNEAQ (reference sequence). V lost 0 bases and J lost 2; bases outside the gene matches: 4. This CDR3 is 15 amino acids long. As DNA, the CDR3 is TGTGCCAGCAGCTTAGCGGGACAGTATCCCTACGAGCAGTACTTC. It codes for CASSLAGQYPYEQYF.

This clonotype was seen a handful of times. V gene TRBV12-5 combines with J gene TRBJ2-5, with D perhaps TRBD1 (6 bases). The CDR3 loop spans 15 amino acids. Germline V gene sequence: CDR1 LGHNT, CDR2 FRNRAP. Trimming removed 0 bases at V and 5 bases at J, with 13 bases between. Here the CDR3 DNA reads TGTGCTAGTGGTTTGGTTCAGGGGATTGAGGAGACCCAGTACTTC. As protein: CASGLVQGIEETQYF. The complete variable domain, with remaining parts taken from reference TRBV12-5 and TRBJ2-5, reads DARVTQTPRHKVTEMGQEVTMRCQPILGHNTVFWYRQTMMQGLELLAYFRNRAPLDDSGMPKDRFSAEMPDATLATLKIQPSEPRDSAVYFCASGLVQGIEETQYFGPGTRLLVL.

This clonotype has just a few counts. The J gene is TRBJ2-4, the V gene TRBV19; 11 nucleotides agree with TRBD2. CDR3 length: 17 residues. V shed 3 bases, J shed 1 base, and the junction held 5 bases outside the gene matches. Germline-derived CDR1 and CDR2 are LNHDA and SQIVND (reference sequence). In nucleotides, the CDR3 is TGTGCCAGTAGTATGACGGGACTAGCGGATGCCAAAAACATTCAGTACTTC. Its protein is CASSMTGLADAKNIQYF.

The CDR3 sequence is CASSPRTGPLYEQYF. The CDR3 nucleotides are TGTGCCAGCAGCCCCAGGACAGGACCTCTCTACGAGCAGTACTTC. The J gene is TRBJ2-7, the V gene TRBV4-2; 7 bases align to TRBD1. CDR1 LGHNA and CDR2 YNFKEQ come from the germline V gene. The CDR3 has 15 amino acids. Trimming at V came to 4 bases and at J to 3 bases, leaving 9 bases not matched to a gene.

This clonotype was detected many times. The chain carries TRBV11-2 and TRBJ1-1, with D possibly matching TRBD1 (5 bases). The V gene lost 0 bases and the J gene lost 0 bases, with 20 bases spanning the gap. Looked up from germline, CDR1 is SGHAT and CDR2 is FQNNGV. The CDR3 contains 19 residues. The CDR3 coding sequence is TGTGCCAGCAGCTTAGATTTTCCAGGGACGGGATACTTGAACACTGAAGCTTTCTTT. Translation gives CASSLDFPGTGYLNTEAFF.

This clonotype has at least ten counts. The rearrangement joins TRBV11-2 to TRBJ2-5; no clear D. The germline gives CDR1 SGHAT, CDR2 FQNNGV. This CDR3 is 12 amino acids long. The V end was cut by 0 bases, the J end by 9 bases, with 8 bases between. CDR3 coding DNA: TGTGCCAGCAGCTTAGATTCGGTTGCCCAGTACTTC. It codes for CASSLDSVAQYF.

This clonotype was counted ten times or more. This rearrangement joins TRBV29-1 to TRBJ2-1; no reliable D call. The CDR3 is 15 residues long. V shed 2 bases and J shed 1 base, with 12 bases lying between them. Germline CDR1 SQVTM, CDR2 ANQGSEA. CDR3 residues: CSVENYLKSYNEQFF. The CDR3 coding sequence is TGCAGCGTTGAAAACTACCTGAAGTCCTACAATGAGCAGTTCTTC.

In this sample, this clonotype turned up a few times. The chain is built from TRBV7-3 and TRBJ2-1, with 8 bases fitting TRBD2. Trimming took 5 bases from V and 7 from J; bases not matched to a gene: 16. CDR1 SGHTA and CDR2 FQGTGA come from the germline V gene. This CDR3 contains 17 residues. In DNA form, the CDR3 reads TGTGCCAGCAGCCCGGGACTAGACGGGGTCGGGTTTAATGAGCAGTTCTTC. It encodes CASSPGLDGVGFNEQFF.

The chain has TRBV10-3 and TRBJ2-4; a possible D gene is TRBD1 (6 bases). Looked up from germline, CDR1 is ENHRY and CDR2 is SYGVKD. V lost 8 bases and J 0 bases, leaving 20 bases between the germline ends. The CDR3 consists of 17 residues. CDR3 sequence: CAIREGDTSLAKNIQYF. Here the CDR3 DNA reads TGTGCCATCCGAGAGGGGGACACCTCTTTAGCCAAAAACATTCAGTACTTC.

This clonotype was observed many times. This chain uses TRBV27 with TRBJ1-5; 7 nucleotides line up with TRBD1. The CDR3 contains 12 residues. V shed 10 bases and J 5 bases; nucleotides not matched to a gene: 5. The V gene's germline CDR1 is MNHEY and CDR2 SMNVEV (reference sequence). CDR3 DNA: TGTGCCACCAAGACAGGGTATCAGCCCCAGCATTTT. Its protein product is CATKTGYQPQHF.

This clonotype was seen a handful of times. The gene calls are TRBV5-1 and TRBJ2-1; 10 bases map to TRBD1. Germline CDR1 reads SGHRS; CDR2 reads YFSETQ. Trimming removed 2 bases from V and 4 bases from J; junction bases left unmatched: 6. The CDR3 runs 16 residues. CDR3 in amino acids: CASSFFPGQGYNEQFF. The CDR3 coding sequence is TGCGCCAGCAGCTTTTTCCCGGGACAGGGGTACAATGAGCAGTTCTTC.